This TCR beta chain was obtained from a study of CD4 T cells in relation to SARS-CoV-2 and coronaviruses. Overall study context: PBMCs were cultured with antigen for around nine days before TCR beta sequencing.

The germline gives CDR1 MDHEN, CDR2 SYDVKM. CDR3 length: 13 residues. V lost 11 bases to trimming and J lost 4 bases, with 12 bases between them. About this clone itself: The target antigen is unknown.

Clones were sequenced by immunoSEQ multiplex PCR, and TCRdb holds only the in-frame ones, with some missing. The sample has just over 25,000 clones; roughly 81% are singletons. The study's findings and limits: Samples before the pandemic and after infection were not matched within any donor.

Before the COVID-19 pandemic, during about 2011-2019, CD4+ T cells were taken from unexposed donors. After nine to ten days of culture, CD4+ T cells were isolated. Testing used SARS-CoV-2 S/N and four cold-coronavirus spikes on unexposed-donor CD4+ T cells, cells permitting. The sequence was obtained from a human donor in good health. The material sequenced was CD4+ T cells from PBMCs, cultured in vitro. The chain combines TRBV28 with TRBJ2-6; D is possibly TRBD2 (6 bases). The CDR3: CALGSPGANVLTF. CDR3 coding DNA: TGTGCCCTCGGGAGTCCAGGGGCCAACGTCCTGACTTTC.